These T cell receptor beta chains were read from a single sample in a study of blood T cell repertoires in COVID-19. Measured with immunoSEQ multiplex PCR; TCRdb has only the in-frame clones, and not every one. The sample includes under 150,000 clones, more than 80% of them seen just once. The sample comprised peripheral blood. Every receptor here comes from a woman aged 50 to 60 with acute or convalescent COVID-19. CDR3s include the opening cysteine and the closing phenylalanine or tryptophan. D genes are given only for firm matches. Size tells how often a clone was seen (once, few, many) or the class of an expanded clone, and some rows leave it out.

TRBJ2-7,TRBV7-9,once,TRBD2,CASSLHGLAGRAQIEQYF,TGTGCCAGCAGCTTACATGGACTAGCGGGGAGGGCCCAGATCGAGCAGTACTTC
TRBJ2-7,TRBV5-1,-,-,CASSTGTLTYEQYF,TGCGCCAGCAGCACCGGGACACTCACCTACGAGCAGTACTTC
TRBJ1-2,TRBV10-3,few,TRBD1,CAIRKGAGEGDYGYTF,TGTGCCATCAGGAAGGGGGCAGGGGAAGGGGACTATGGCTACACCTTC
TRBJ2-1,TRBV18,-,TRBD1,CASSPPTGTEFYNEQFF,TGTGCCAGCTCACCGCCAACCGGGACAGAATTCTACAATGAGCAGTTCTTC
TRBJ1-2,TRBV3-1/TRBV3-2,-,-,CASSRGHQANYGYTF,TGTGCCAGCAGCCGCGGACACCAAGCTAACTATGGCTACACCTTC
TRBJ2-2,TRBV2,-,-,CASSPLARAKVGELFF,TGTGCCAGCAGTCCTCTAGCAAGGGCTAAGGTCGGGGAGCTGTTTTTT
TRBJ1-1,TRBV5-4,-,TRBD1,CASSLGIRTGLITEAFF,TGTGCCAGCAGCTTGGGGATCCGGACAGGGTTAATAACTGAAGCTTTCTTT
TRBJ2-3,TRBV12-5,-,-,CASGLGATDTQYF,TGTGCTAGTGGTTTGGGAGCCACAGATACGCAGTATTTT
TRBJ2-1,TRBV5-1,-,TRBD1,CASSLGQGNEQFF,TGCGCCAGCAGCTTGGGACAGGGGAATGAGCAGTTCTTC
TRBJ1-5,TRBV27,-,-,CASSLGGGGNQPQHF,TGTGCCAGCAGTTTGGGTGGAGGCGGCAATCAGCCCCAGCATTTT
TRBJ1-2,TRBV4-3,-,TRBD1,CASSQDWGQGPAGYTF,TGCGCCAGCAGCCAAGATTGGGGACAGGGGCCGGCTGGCTACACCTTC
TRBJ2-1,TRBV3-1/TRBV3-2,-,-,CASSPLGRRSSYNEQFF,TGTGCCAGCAGCCCCCTCGGACGGAGGAGCTCCTACAATGAGCAGTTCTTC
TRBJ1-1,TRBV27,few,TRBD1,CASSSVGQGEDEAFF,TGTGCCAGCAGTTCCGTTGGACAGGGAGAGGATGAAGCTTTCTTT
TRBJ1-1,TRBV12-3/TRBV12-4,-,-,CASSFQTGTEAFF,TGTGCCAGCAGTTTCCAGACTGGGACTGAAGCTTTCTTT
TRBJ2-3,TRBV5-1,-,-,CASSLEGQPTDTQYF,TGCGCCAGCAGCTTGGAAGGACAGCCCACAGATACGCAGTATTTT
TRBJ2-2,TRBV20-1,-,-,CSASVYGRLPGELFF,TGCAGTGCTAGTGTCTACGGGAGACTGCCCGGGGAGCTGTTTTTT
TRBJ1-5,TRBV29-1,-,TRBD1,CSARDSSNQPQHF,TGCAGCGCCCGGGACAGCAGCAATCAGCCCCAGCATTTT
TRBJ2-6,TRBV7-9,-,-,CASSLVWGPEAGANVLTF,TGTGCCAGCAGCTTGGTATGGGGCCCTGAGGCTGGGGCCAACGTCCTGACTTTC
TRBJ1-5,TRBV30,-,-,CAWAGIYPRDQPQHF,TGTGCCTGGGCGGGAATTTACCCTAGAGATCAGCCCCAGCATTTT
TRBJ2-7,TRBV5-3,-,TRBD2,CARSLAGTMSWREQYF,TGTGCCAGAAGCTTGGCCGGGACTATGAGTTGGCGCGAGCAGTACTTC
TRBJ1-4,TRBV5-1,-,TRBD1,CASSPGTGPEKLFF,TGCGCCAGCAGCCCGGGGACAGGACCCGAAAAACTGTTTTTT
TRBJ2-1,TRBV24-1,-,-,CATSDLWSGSRGEQFF,TGTGCCACCAGTGATCTTTGGTCCGGGTCTAGAGGTGAGCAGTTCTTC
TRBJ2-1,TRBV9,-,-,CASSVTTSSYNEQFF,TGTGCCAGCAGCGTAACCACTAGCTCCTACAATGAGCAGTTCTTC
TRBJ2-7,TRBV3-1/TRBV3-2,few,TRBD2,CASSQTTGGHDYEQYF,TGTGCCAGCAGCCAAACTACGGGAGGGCACGATTACGAGCAGTACTTC
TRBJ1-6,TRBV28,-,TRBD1,CASRGGTGNSSPLHF,TGTGCCAGCAGGGGCGGGACAGGGAATTCCTCACCCCTCCACTTT
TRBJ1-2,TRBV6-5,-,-,CASRNSGNGYTF,TGTGCCAGCAGAAACTCGGGGAATGGCTACACCTTC
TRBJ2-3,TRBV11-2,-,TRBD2,CASSLRTSGSIPDTQYF,TGTGCCAGCAGCTTGAGGACTAGCGGGAGTATCCCAGATACGCAGTATTTT
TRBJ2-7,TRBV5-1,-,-,CASSLTGNNYEQYF,TGCGCCAGCAGCTTGACAGGGAACAACTACGAGCAGTACTTC
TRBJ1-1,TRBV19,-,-,CASSLKNTEAFF,TGTGCCAGTAGTCTTAAGAACACTGAAGCTTTCTTT
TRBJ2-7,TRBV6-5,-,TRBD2,CASSYSSSGIMYEQYF,TGTGCCAGCAGTTACTCTTCCAGCGGGATCATGTACGAGCAGTACTTC
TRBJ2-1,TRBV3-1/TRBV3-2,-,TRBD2,CASSQEGTTYNEQFF,TGTGCCAGCAGCCAGGAGGGGACTACCTACAATGAGCAGTTCTTC
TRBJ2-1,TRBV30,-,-,CAWSVQDINEQFF,TGTGCCTGGAGTGTTCAGGATATCAATGAGCAGTTCTTC
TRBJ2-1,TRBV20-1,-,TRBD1,CSASQDRGGFEQFF,TGCAGTGCTAGTCAGGACAGGGGTGGTTTCGAGCAGTTCTTC
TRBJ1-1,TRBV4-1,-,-,CASSQVMGAGEAFF,TGCGCCAGCAGCCAGGTTATGGGGGCCGGTGAAGCTTTCTTT
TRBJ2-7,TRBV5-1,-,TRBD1,CASSLGQGRGEQYF,TGCGCCAGCAGCCTAGGACAGGGGAGAGGCGAGCAGTACTTC
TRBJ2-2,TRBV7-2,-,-,CASSSPITTGELFF,TGTGCCAGCAGCTCCCCTATCACCACCGGGGAGCTGTTTTTT
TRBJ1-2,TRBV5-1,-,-,CASSLWQAPNYGYTF,TGCGCCAGCAGCTTGTGGCAGGCACCTAACTATGGCTACACCTTC
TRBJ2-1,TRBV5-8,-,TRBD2,CASSMGLAKGNEQFF,TGTGCCAGCAGCATGGGACTAGCGAAAGGCAATGAGCAGTTCTTC
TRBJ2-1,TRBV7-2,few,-,CASSLDGRGNEQFF,TGTGCCAGCAGCTTAGACGGGAGAGGGAATGAGCAGTTCTTC
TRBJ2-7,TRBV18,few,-,CASSGQGDEQYF,TGTGCCAGCTCAGGGCAGGGTGACGAGCAGTACTTC
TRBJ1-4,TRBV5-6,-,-,CASSSLQGKGLTNEKLFF,TGTGCCAGCAGCTCGCTCCAGGGGAAGGGCCTAACTAATGAAAAACTGTTTTTT
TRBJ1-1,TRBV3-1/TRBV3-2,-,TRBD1,CATSSPGQGALNTEAFF,TGTGCCACCTCCTCTCCGGGACAGGGGGCACTTAACACTGAAGCTTTCTTT
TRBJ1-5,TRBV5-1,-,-,CASSLPGCSQPQHF,TGCGCCAGCAGCTTGCCGGGTTGTAGTCAGCCCCAGCATTTT
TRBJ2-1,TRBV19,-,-,CASSGPAYNEQFF,TGTGCCAGTAGTGGGCCCGCATACAATGAGCAGTTCTTC
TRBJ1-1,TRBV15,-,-,CATSTWTENTEAFF,TGTGCCACCAGCACGTGGACAGAGAACACTGAAGCTTTCTTT
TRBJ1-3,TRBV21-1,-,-,CASTNPPGLPGNTIYF,TGTGCCAGCACTAATCCCCCAGGATTGCCTGGAAACACCATATATTTT
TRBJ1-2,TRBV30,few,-,CAWSPAGGAYYGYTF,TGTGCCTGGAGCCCCGCGGGAGGGGCGTACTATGGCTACACCTTC
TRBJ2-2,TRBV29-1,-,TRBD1,CSVEAPGQANTGELFF,TGCAGCGTTGAGGCACCGGGACAGGCGAACACCGGGGAGCTGTTTTTT
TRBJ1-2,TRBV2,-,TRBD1,CASELGTGPIGGYTF,TGTGCCAGCGAACTCGGGACAGGGCCAATTGGTGGCTACACCTTC
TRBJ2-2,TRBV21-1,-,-,CASSLTSGAQDTGELFF,TGTGCCAGCAGCTTGACTAGCGGGGCCCAGGACACCGGGGAGCTGTTTTTT
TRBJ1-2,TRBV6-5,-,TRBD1,CASSTGGNGYTF,TGTGCCAGCAGTACAGGGGGAAATGGCTACACCTTC
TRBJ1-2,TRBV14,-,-,CASSQDLGGRDYGYTF,TGTGCCAGCAGCCAAGATCTTGGGGGCCGGGACTATGGCTACACCTTC